This note documents a single TCR beta chain sequence. The antigen is unknown. TCRdb re-analysed the 5' RACE reads in MiXCR, keeping a single row per CDR3 protein. The table includes under 200,000 distinct CDR3 sequences, roughly 12% detected once. These data belong to a study of CD8 T cells in ankylosing spondylitis. The V end lost 0 bases, the J end lost 4 bases, and 13 bases lay between the germline ends. The V gene's germline CDR1 is LGHDT and CDR2 YNNKEL (reference sequence). This CDR3 is built from 15 residues. Study outcomes and limitations: One TCR beta motif, made up of about 8 highly homologous variants, appeared characteristic of ankylosing spondylitis blood.

The sample comprised blood, either unsorted or a sorted T cell fraction (not recorded which). J is TRBJ2-7 and V is TRBV3-1, with D possibly being TRBD1 (5 bases). This sequence was found in a male donor with ankylosing spondylitis or in good health (not recorded which). The CDR3 nucleotides read TGTGCCAGCAGCCAAGAACTCCCAGGGTCTTACGAGCAGTACTTC. Translating gives CASSQELPGSYEQYF.